The 21 T cell receptor beta chains listed next were all sequenced from one sample in a study of blood T cell repertoires in COVID-19 (dated by TCRdb to 2020 to 2021). Library construction relied on the immunoSEQ multiplex PCR assay. TCRdb mirrors the immuneACCESS table, restricted to in-frame sequences. Some clones are absent from its copies; in checked studies, under half trace to an unresolved V gene, and the reason for the others is unknown. The sample data list 60,000 to 75,000 clones, and about 87% of these were observed just once. In total, the top ten clones hold around 5.3% of the sample. The sequencing input was peripheral blood. The source is a man aged 50 to 59 with active COVID-19.

This clone was detected only a few times. The J gene is TRBJ1-3, the V gene TRBV3-1 (or the pseudogene TRBV3-2); D is perhaps TRBD1 (5 bases). This CDR3 is 15 amino acids long. The V gene lost 7 bases and the J gene lost 3 bases, with 16 bases spanning the gap. Looked up from germline, CDR1 is LGHDT and CDR2 is YNNKEL (reference sequence). The CDR3 sequence is CASTTRTDSGNTIYF. The CDR3 DNA sequence: TGTGCCAGCACCACAAGAACCGACAGTGGAAACACCATATATTTT.

J is TRBJ2-7 and V is TRBV18, with 8 nucleotides matching TRBD2. The ends lost 5 bases at V and 2 bases at J; junction bases unmatched: 5. The CDR3 has 14 residues. Germline CDR1 reads KGHSH; CDR2 reads LQKENI. The CDR3 spells CASSTRREAYEQYF. The CDR3 DNA follows: TGTGCCAGCTCAACTCGGCGGGAGGCCTACGAGCAGTACTTC.

The chain couples TRBV18 to TRBJ2-7; perhaps TRBD2 as D (5 bases). V was pared by 2 bases and J by 2 bases, with 10 bases between. Germline-derived CDR1 and CDR2 are KGHSH and LQKENI. The CDR3 runs to 14 residues. DNA for the CDR3: TGTGCCAGCTCACCAGGACTTGATACCTACGAGCAGTACTTC. Encoded protein: CASSPGLDTYEQYF.

The V and J genes are TRBV15 and TRBJ1-5, with no clear D. Trimming left V 1 base short and J 4 bases short, with 11 bases between. CDR1 LNHNV and CDR2 YYDKDF come from the germline V gene (reference sequence). The CDR3 contains 15 residues. CDR3 nucleotide sequence: TGTGCCACCAGCAGAGGTGTTCGGGGAAATCAGCCCCAGCATTTT. It yields the protein CATSRGVRGNQPQHF.

J is TRBJ1-2 and V is TRBV5-1; no clear D gene. The CDR3 covers 16 residues. Germline V gene sequence: CDR1 SGHRS, CDR2 YFSETQ. V was clipped by 1 base and J by 0 bases, with 13 bases between them. The CDR3 DNA is TGCGCCAGCAGCTTGTTAACTTCGACAACTAACTATGGCTACACCTTC. Its protein product is CASSLLTSTTNYGYTF.

The CDR3 DNA is TGCGCCAGCAGCTTGGCCGGAGGTATCGAGCAGTACTTC. Its protein is CASSLAGGIEQYF. V gene TRBV5-1 combines with J gene TRBJ2-7, with a weak D call TRBD2 (5 bases). Germline loops: CDR1 SGHRS, CDR2 YFSETQ. The CDR3 spans 13 residues. Trimming shortened V by 0 bases and J by 6 bases, and 10 bases separated the two germline ends.

This rearrangement joins TRBV5-4 to TRBJ2-1; 14 positions agree with TRBD2. CDR1 and CDR2 (germline): SGHNT, YYREEE (reference sequence). J was trimmed by 8 bases and V by 4 bases; bases with no gene match: 5. This CDR3 comprises 15 residues. The CDR3 DNA sequence: TGTGCCAGCAGCGGGGGACTAGCGGGAGAAGATGAGCAGTTCTTC. Its translation is CASSGGLAGEDEQFF.

The genes are TRBV4-1 and TRBJ1-5, with TRBD1 matching 7 bases. V dropped 3 bases and J dropped 2; count of bases not matched to a gene: 13. The CDR3 is 18 amino acids. Germline values: CDR1 MGHRA, CDR2 YSYEKL. Here the CDR3 reads CASSQGVTGAEGNQPQHF. The CDR3 bases are TGCGCCAGCAGCCAGGGGGTTACAGGGGCCGAGGGCAATCAGCCCCAGCATTTT.

The chain recombines TRBV19 with TRBJ2-3; 7 bases are a match to TRBD2. J gave up 3 bases and V 5 bases, and 8 bases lay outside the gene matches. Looked up from germline, CDR1 is LNHDA and CDR2 is SQIVND (reference sequence). CDR3 size: 15 residues. Here the CDR3 DNA reads TGTGCCAGTAGTTTTGCGGGAGCCATAACAGATACGCAGTATTTT. It codes for CASSFAGAITDTQYF.

This chain links TRBV7-2 with TRBJ2-3; tentatively, D is TRBD1 (6 bases). From germline, CDR1 is SGHTA and CDR2 FQGNSA. The CDR3 covers 13 residues. V was trimmed by 5 bases and J by 6 bases, leaving 12 bases between them. The CDR3 sequence: CASSGQSADTQYF. Written as DNA, the CDR3 is TGTGCCAGCAGCGGACAGTCGGCCGATACGCAGTATTTT. Using reference TRBV7-2 and TRBJ2-3 for the parts outside the CDR3, the full variable domain is GAGVSQSPSNKVTEKGKDVELRCDPISGHTALYWYRQSLGQGLEFLIYFQGNSAPDKSGLPSDRFSAERTGGSVSTLTIQRTQQEDSAVYLCASSGQSADTQYFGPGTRLTVL.

The CDR3 DNA sequence: TGTGCCAGCAGCCAAGGAGTCCTCACGTCGCACGAGCAGTACTTC. The encoded protein is CASSQGVLTSHEQYF. V is TRBV4-2 and J is TRBJ2-7; unclear D gene. With 1 base removed from V and 5 bases from J, the gap between germline ends came to 15 bases. Germline V gene data show CDR1 as LGHNA and CDR2 as YNFKEQ. The CDR3 is 15 residues long.

The chain couples TRBV9 to TRBJ2-3; possibly TRBD2 for D (5 bases). Germline CDR1 is SGDLS and CDR2 is YYNGEE. Trimming left V 3 bases short and J 0 bases short, with 11 bases between. This CDR3 region has 15 residues. This CDR3 reads CASSEGGGSTDTQYF. In DNA, the CDR3 is TGTGCCAGCAGCGAGGGTGGCGGGAGCACAGATACGCAGTATTTT.

The chain joins TRBV5-4 to TRBJ1-2, with a possible D match to TRBD1 (6 bases). This CDR3 spans 14 amino acids. Trimming pared 2 bases from V and 2 bases from J, leaving 10 bases between. Per germline, CDR1 SGHNT and CDR2 YYREEE (reference sequence). In nucleotides, the CDR3 is TGTGCCAGCAGCTTCGCCGACAGGAACTATGGCTACACCTTC. It specifies CASSFADRNYGYTF.

The chain employs TRBV5-6 and TRBJ1-4, with TRBD1 matching over 8 bases. The V and J ends lost 3 bases and 6 bases, in that order; junction bases with no gene match: 7. In germline, CDR1 is SGHDT, CDR2 YYEEEE. The CDR3 covers 15 residues. The CDR3 loop is CASSSPGGLDEKLFF. In nucleotides, the CDR3 is TGTGCCAGCAGCTCGCCAGGGGGCCTAGATGAAAAACTGTTTTTT.

This chain uses TRBV19 with TRBJ2-7, with 7 nucleotides matching TRBD1. Germline trimming cut 5 bases from V and 7 bases from J; bases unmatched to any gene: 8. The CDR3 loop spans 13 amino acids. Germline CDR1 reads LNHDA; CDR2 reads SQIVND (reference sequence). The CDR3 spells CASSSGTVLEQYF. For the CDR3, the DNA is TGTGCCAGTAGTTCCGGGACAGTTCTGGAGCAGTACTTC.

A single count supports this clone. This chain links TRBV6-5 with TRBJ2-7, with 7 bases that match TRBD1. The V segment lost 5 bases and the J segment 5 bases; nucleotides outside the gene matches: 12. The CDR3 runs to 15 residues. CDR1 MNHEY and CDR2 SVGAGI come from the germline V gene. DNA for the CDR3: TGTGCCAGCAGTATAAAGGGACAGTCCATCCACGAGCAGTACTTC. Translation: CASSIKGQSIHEQYF.

Remarks on this clone: The sample has other DNA sequences that encode this CDR3 too. The chain joins TRBV11-2 to TRBJ2-5, with 8 bases matching TRBD1. The ends lost 2 bases at V and 5 bases at J; junction bases unmatched: 7. CDR3 length equals 15 residues. The germline CDR1 and CDR2 sequences are SGHAT and FQNNGV. The CDR3 spells CASSLSSGGSETQYF. CDR3 bases: TGTGCCAGCAGCTTATCGTCAGGGGGCAGCGAGACCCAGTACTTC.

This clone came up once. The V and J genes are TRBV28 and TRBJ1-1, with D uncertain. The CDR3 runs 13 residues. Germline CDR1 is MDHEN and CDR2 is SYDVKM. V was trimmed by 6 bases and J by 1 base, leaving 9 bases between them. The CDR3 reads CASSTTWNTEAFF. The CDR3 DNA sequence: TGTGCCAGCAGCACAACGTGGAACACTGAAGCTTTCTTT.

The V and J genes are TRBV27 and TRBJ1-2, with 8 bases aligning to TRBD1. The germline gives CDR1 MNHEY, CDR2 SMNVEV (reference sequence). The ends lost 6 bases at V and 8 bases at J; junction bases unmatched: 8. This CDR3 spans 13 amino acids. This CDR3 reads CASRTDRAGGYTF. In DNA form, the CDR3 reads TGTGCCAGCAGGACGGACAGGGCTGGCGGCTACACCTTC.

The chain combines TRBV19 with TRBJ2-1; 7 bases line up with TRBD2. CDR1 is LNHDA and CDR2 is SQIVND in the germline V gene (reference sequence). The CDR3 is made up of 14 amino acids. The V and J ends lost 8 bases and 3 bases, in that order; junction bases with no gene match: 7. The CDR3 region is CASSGTTYYNEQFF. The DNA of the CDR3 is TGTGCCAGTTCCGGGACTACCTACTACAATGAGCAGTTCTTC.

V gene TRBV19 combines with J gene TRBJ1-2; a weak D match, TRBD1 (5 bases). The CDR3 contains 15 residues. CDR1 LNHDA and CDR2 SQIVND come from the germline V gene (reference sequence). The V end lost 8 bases, the J end lost 5 bases, and 21 bases lay between the germline ends. CDR3 nucleotides: TGTGCCAGTTGTAACCAGGGACTGAGGAGGTATGGCTACACCTTC. As protein: CASCNQGLRRYGYTF. Drawing the rest from reference TRBV19 and TRBJ1-2, the complete variable domain is DGGITQSPKYLFRKEGQNVTLSCEQNLNHDAMYWYRQDPGQGLRLIYYSQIVNDFQKGDIAEGYSVSREKKESFPLTVTSAQKNPTAFYLCASCNQGLRRYGYTFGSGTRLTVV.